The entry below gives a single TCR beta chain sequence along with its context. This clonotype was seen repeatedly, ten times or more. The target of this receptor is not known. No much larger clone is present one base from it, and per-base qualities are unavailable. The data were obtained in a study of CD8+CD57+ T cells in acquired aplastic anemia (dated by TCRdb to the late 2010s). With respect to the entire study: Extracted DNA from sorted CD4+ and CD8+ cells averaged approximately 3 ug, ranging from about 0.17 to 27.4 ug. A CD8+CD57+ expansion meant a frequency higher than the mean frequency seen in healthy subjects.

General study outcomes and caveats: Around 30 CD8+ CDR3 sequences were shared between patients and controls but appeared highly expressed in patients and within their immunodominant clones. Patients and healthy controls showed no significant difference in CD8+ Simpson's diversity (P=0.060).

Genomic DNA served as template for TCR beta VDJ combination and CDR3 sequence profiling. TCR repertoire sequencing was run on an Illumina HiSeq 2000. Regarding the original processing steps: TRBV/TRBJ rearrangement plots, CDR3 size and DJ length profiles, and Simpson's diversity index were used to assess repertoires. The immunodominant clone was defined as the most abundant DNA sequence in deep sequencing data. CDR3 amino acid sequences were screened for sharing across subjects and compared with published repertoires and the VDJdb database. The raw public reads went through TCRdb reprocessing: fastp at Q25, MiXCR clone calling, in-frame beta chains kept. Merged by CDR3 protein, the rows form single entries marked with the most common genes and DNA. None of the V and J calls come from the authors' own analysis; TCRdb made them. This sample is represented by around 500,000 distinct CDR3 sequences; about a third of them were singletons. In total, the top ten clones hold 0.7% to 1% of the sample.

Flow cytometry had shown CD8+CD57+ cell expansion in the patients selected for sequencing. Every patient had severe acquired aplastic anemia, diagnosed using the International Study of Aplastic Anemia and Agranulocytosis and Camitta criteria. No patient had received any therapy when blood was sampled. In this study, sorted CD4+ and CD8+ T cells from the blood of healthy subjects and of severe aplastic anemia patients had their TCR repertoires deep-sequenced. Patients were enrolled in the USA under clinicaltrials.gov protocols 00001620, 01623167, 00001397, 00071045, 00081523 and 00961064. Ficoll-Paque density gradient centrifugation was used to isolate peripheral blood mononuclear cells. Before DNA extraction, CD4+ and CD8+ T cells were sorted with FACS or magnetic beads. The sequenced sample consisted of sorted CD4+, CD8+, or CD8+CD57+ T cells (not recorded which) from PBMCs. The receptor's source is a human donor with aplastic anemia.

The DNA sequence is given as TGCGCCAGCAGAACTAGGGGTGAAGAACAGCCCCAGCATTTT. It translates to CASRTRGEEQPQHF. The rearrangement joined TRBV10-2 to TRBJ1-5; TRBD1 is perhaps the D gene, given 5 matching bases. The CDR3 contains 14 residues, cysteine and phenylalanine counted. The sequence is cut down to CDR3 DNA, 42 bases in frame from base 1. As encoded in the germline V gene, CDR1 is WSHSY while CDR2 is SAAADI. Trimming takes 6 bases from V and 7 bases from J, and the germline ends sit 16 bases apart.